These 30 T cell receptor beta chains were sequenced from one sample in a study of cytomegalovirus exposure and HLA in healthy donors. PCR involved 60 Vbeta and 13 Jbeta primers. Generated by immunoSEQ multiplex PCR, the TCRdb table keeps only in-frame clones and is missing some. This table has about 190,000 clones, about 90% appearing once. The source material was PBMCs. The source is a man aged 25 to 40 in good health and CMV-seronegative.

The chain couples TRBV5-6 to TRBJ1-2; 8 bases agree with TRBD1. The CDR3 is made up of 14 amino acids. V shed 7 bases, J shed 0 bases, and the junction held 5 bases outside the gene matches. Germline values: CDR1 SGHDT, CDR2 YYEEEE. CDR3 sequence reads: CASQGQAPNYGYTF. For the CDR3, the DNA is TGTGCCAGCCAGGGACAGGCCCCTAACTATGGCTACACCTTC. The full variable domain, in which reference TRBV5-6 and TRBJ1-2 provide the parts outside the CDR3, is DAGVTQSPTHLIKTRGQQVTLRCSPKSGHDTVSWYQQALGQGPQFIFQYYEEEERQRGNFPDRFSGHQFPNYSSELNVNALLLGDSALYLCASQGQAPNYGYTFGSGTRLTVV.

The DNA of the CDR3 is TGTGCCAGCTCACCACCTTCGGTCGTTCCCCCGCATGGCTACACCTTC. Amino acid sequence: CASSPPSVVPPHGYTF. The chain links TRBV18 to TRBJ1-2, with D unclear. Germline V gives CDR1 KGHSH, CDR2 LQKENI. V lost 0 bases and J 6 bases, leaving 17 bases between the germline ends. The CDR3 totals 16 residues.

The J gene is TRBJ2-4, the V gene TRBV18, with 11 bases matching TRBD2. The germline V gene encodes CDR1 KGHSH and CDR2 LQKENI. The V segment lost 1 base and the J segment 6 bases; nucleotides outside the gene matches: 8. CDR3 length: 17 residues. CDR3 sequence: CASSPRLAGGPVNIQYF. For the CDR3, the DNA is TGTGCCAGCTCACCACGGTTAGCGGGAGGGCCAGTAAACATTCAGTACTTC. The full variable domain, completed using reference TRBV18 and TRBJ2-4, is NAGVMQNPRHLVRRRGQEARLRCSPMKGHSHVYWYRQLPEEGLKFMVYLQKENIIDESGMPKERFSAEFPKEGPSILRIQQVVRGDSAAYFCASSPRLAGGPVNIQYFGAGTRLSVL.

The chain carries TRBV6-1 and TRBJ1-1; 8 nucleotides align to TRBD1. Germline V gene sequence: CDR1 MNHNS, CDR2 SASEGT. V lost 6 bases to trimming and J lost 10 bases; unmatched junction nucleotides: 16. CDR3 length: 15 amino acids. CDR3 nucleotide sequence: TGTGCCAGCAGACAAGACAATGGACAGGGCAGGCGAGCTTTCTTT. It yields the protein CASRQDNGQGRRAFF.

The CDR3, as DNA: TGTGGTACAGGGACCACAGATACGCAGTATTTT. Its translation is CGTGTTDTQYF. This chain uses TRBV19 with TRBJ2-3; possible D gene TRBD1, 6 bases. The germline CDR1 and CDR2 sequences are LNHDA and SQIVND (reference sequence). The CDR3 contains 11 residues.

CDR3 protein: CASRPTPGTSGGVYNEQFF. In DNA form, the CDR3 reads TGTGCCAGCAGGCCGACGCCCGGGACTAGCGGGGGGGTGTACAATGAGCAGTTCTTC. The V and J genes are TRBV28 and TRBJ2-1, with 16 bases fitting TRBD2. The V segment lost 6 bases and the J segment 4 bases; nucleotides outside the gene matches: 12. The CDR3 consists of 19 residues. The germline gives CDR1 MDHEN, CDR2 SYDVKM.

The chain joins TRBV6-5 to TRBJ2-1, with 7 bases aligning to TRBD1. CDR1 is MNHEY and CDR2 is SVGAGI in the germline V gene. J lost 9 bases, V lost 7 bases, and 15 bases had no gene match. The CDR3 has 15 residues. CDR3 DNA sequence: TGTGCCAGCACCCTCCGGGACAGACCGTTGGGTGAGCAGTTCTTC. The encoded protein is CASTLRDRPLGEQFF.

The rearrangement links TRBV28 to TRBJ2-7; 7 nucleotides align to TRBD1. Losses at the gene ends were 6 bases for V and 3 bases for J; bases not matched to a gene: 5. The CDR3 loop spans 13 amino acids. Germline V gene lookup returns CDR1 MDHEN and CDR2 SYDVKM. DNA of the CDR3: TGTGCCAGCAGCCTCGGACAGGACTACGAGCAGTACTTC. Protein product: CASSLGQDYEQYF.

This chain joins TRBV4-2 and TRBJ1-5; TRBD1 matches at 8 bases. CDR1 is LGHNA, CDR2 YNFKEQ, per germline. The CDR3 is made up of 17 amino acids. Losses at the gene ends were 1 base for V and 5 bases for J; bases not matched to a gene: 10. The CDR3 region is CASSQGYRTGRDQPQHF. The CDR3 region has the DNA TGTGCCAGCAGCCAAGGCTACCGGACAGGGAGGGATCAGCCCCAGCATTTT.

The genes are TRBV4-2 and TRBJ1-1; D remains unclear. The V end was cut by 1 base, the J end by 3 bases, with 15 bases between. Germline CDR1 and CDR2: LGHNA and YNFKEQ. The length of the CDR3 is 16 residues. This CDR3 is CASSQVPNRRDTEAFF. CDR3 nucleotides: TGTGCCAGCAGCCAAGTACCGAACCGGAGGGACACTGAAGCTTTCTTT.

This chain connects TRBV30 to TRBJ2-1; TRBD2 matches at 9 bases. V gave up 1 base and J gave up 0 bases; unmatched junction bases: 13. CDR3 size: 19 residues. Germline V CDR1 and CDR2: GTSNPN, SVGIG (reference sequence). The CDR3 loop is CAWSAILPSGVSSYNEQFF. Here the CDR3 DNA reads TGTGCCTGGAGTGCTATTTTGCCTAGCGGGGTGAGCTCCTACAATGAGCAGTTCTTC.

The chain has TRBV5-1 and TRBJ1-1, with 8 bases aligning to TRBD1. The germline gives CDR1 SGHRS, CDR2 YFSETQ. The J segment lost 3 bases and the V segment lost 4 bases, leaving 5 bases of the junction unmatched. The CDR3 consists of 14 residues. The CDR3: CASSQQTGDTEAFF. As DNA, the CDR3 is TGCGCCAGCAGCCAGCAGACAGGGGACACTGAAGCTTTCTTT.

The chain is built from TRBV11-3 and TRBJ2-1, with TRBD1 identical over 7 bases. Germline values: CDR1 SGHNT, CDR2 YENEEA. Trimming removed 5 bases from V and 8 bases from J; junction bases left unmatched: 3. The CDR3 loop spans 12 amino acids. CDR3 nucleotides: TGTGCCAGCAGCCGACAGGGCTATGAGCAGTTCTTC. Its translation: CASSRQGYEQFF.

The chain combines TRBV7-6 with TRBJ2-5; TRBD2 matches at 9 bases. The length of the CDR3 is 15 residues. The germline gives CDR1 SGHVS, CDR2 FNYEAQ. The J segment lost 1 base and the V segment lost 4 bases, leaving 4 bases of the junction unmatched. CDR3 coding DNA: TGTGCCAGCAGCTGGGTAGCGGGGGCCCAAGAGACCCAGTACTTC. Translation gives CASSWVAGAQETQYF. The full variable domain, completed using reference TRBV7-6 and TRBJ2-5, is GAGVSQSPRYKVTKRGQDVALRCDPISGHVSLYWYRQALGQGPEFLTYFNYEAQQDKSGLPNDRFSAERPEGSISTLTIQRTEQRDSAMYRCASSWVAGAQETQYFGPGTRLLVL.

This sequence joins TRBV7-8 and TRBJ1-5; possible D gene TRBD1, 6 bases. This CDR3 is built from 15 residues. CDR1 and CDR2 from the germline V gene are SGHVS and FQNEAQ. The V end was cut by 5 bases, the J end by 4 bases, with 15 bases between. The CDR3 sequence is CASSIRTEVNQPQHF. The CDR3, as DNA: TGTGCCAGCAGCATTAGGACAGAAGTGAATCAGCCCCAGCATTTT.

About this clone: Its ends do not fully match the called genes, so a read error is possible. This chain joins TRBV7-9 and TRBJ2-1; D uncertain. Germline V gene data show CDR1 as SEHNR and CDR2 as FQNEAQ (reference sequence). CDR3 size: 12 residues. CDR3 coding DNA: TGTTCCAGCAGCCATCAAGGCGGTGAGCAGTTCTTC. Translated, it gives CSSSHQGGEQFF.

The rearrangement joins TRBV21-1 to TRBJ2-5; TRBD2, the D gene given by the table, was not confirmed from the DNA. TRBV21-1 is a documented pseudogene. The CDR3 sequence is 14 residues long. CDR3 bases: TGTGCCAGCAAAAAGGGAAGGGAGAGGGAGACCCAGTACTTC. This translates into CASKKGRERETQYF.

As concerns this clone: Likely a read error: the CDR3 ends without its conserved phenylalanine or tryptophan. The DNA is omitted, as the CDR3 cannot be located on it reliably, and the CDR3 follows TCRdb's listing. The CDR3 here is CASGPIAGLGID. The V gene is TRBV12-5, the J gene TRBJ2-7; the table's D gene call, TRBD2, was not cross checked with the DNA. The CDR3 extends over 12 residues, inclusive of both ends. Germline V gene data show CDR1 as LGHNT and CDR2 as FRNRAP.

This chain connects TRBV10-1 to TRBJ2-5; maybe TRBD2 (6 bases). This CDR3 region has 16 residues. V lost 0 bases, J lost 0 bases, and 11 bases lay in between. The germline V gene has CDR1 WNHNN and CDR2 SYGVQD (reference sequence). For the CDR3, the DNA is TGCGCCAGCAGTGAGTCATCGGGGGTCGACCAAGAGACCCAGTACTTC. Translating it yields CASSESSGVDQETQYF.

This chain links TRBV28 with TRBJ2-5, with 10 bases fitting TRBD1. Germline values: CDR1 MDHEN, CDR2 SYDVKM. The CDR3 loop spans 15 amino acids. V gave up 3 bases and J gave up 3 bases; unmatched junction bases: 4. The CDR3 protein is CASSFVGTGEETQYF. The CDR3 bases are TGTGCCAGCAGTTTTGTTGGGACAGGGGAAGAGACCCAGTACTTC.

The chain uses TRBV18 and TRBJ2-1, with 9 bases fitting TRBD2. This CDR3 has 17 amino acids. The trim removed 5 bases at V and 0 bases at J, leaving 8 bases unmatched. Germline lookup yields CDR1 KGHSH and CDR2 LQKENI. CDR3 amino acids: CASSATSGSSSYNEQFF. The CDR3 DNA is TGTGCCAGCTCAGCCACTAGCGGGTCGAGCTCCTACAATGAGCAGTTCTTC.

The J gene is TRBJ1-2, the V gene TRBV4-1; no reliable D call. Germline-derived CDR1 and CDR2 are MGHRA and YSYEKL. The CDR3 is 17 residues long. V was shortened by 3 bases and J by 3 bases, with 20 bases between the two germline ends. Here the CDR3 DNA reads TGCGCCAGCAGCCACCCCCGGAGCGGGGTTTGGGACTATGGCTACACCTTC. Residues: CASSHPRSGVWDYGYTF.

V is TRBV29-1 and J is TRBJ1-2; D unclear. V lost 4 bases and J lost 0, with 12 bases in between. CDR3 length equals 14 residues. Germline CDR1 SQVTM, CDR2 ANQGSEA. For the CDR3, the DNA is TGCAGCGTTGGCGTCGTGAGTTCTAACTATGGCTACACCTTC. Translated, it gives CSVGVVSSNYGYTF.

As DNA, the CDR3 is TGTGCCAGTAGTGGATGGACTGAAAATGAGCAGTTCTTC. It yields the protein CASSGWTENEQFF. V usage is TRBV19 and J usage is TRBJ2-1; a weak D match, TRBD2 (5 bases). The CDR3 length is 13 residues. Trimming shortened V by 5 bases and J by 7 bases, and 12 bases separated the two germline ends. CDR1 is LNHDA and CDR2 is SQIVND in the germline V gene (reference sequence).

The chain joins TRBV25-1 to TRBJ2-1, with D perhaps matching TRBD2 (5 bases). Trimming left V 3 bases short and J 6 bases short, with 9 bases between. CDR3 length equals 13 residues. Germline-derived CDR1 and CDR2 are MGHDK and SYGVNS. The CDR3 DNA is TGTGCCAGCAGTGACCTGGGGAGCAATGAGCAGTTCTTC. This gives the protein CASSDLGSNEQFF.

This rearrangement joins TRBV9 to TRBJ1-2; perhaps TRBD1 as D (6 bases). V was clipped by 3 bases and J by 4 bases, with 16 bases between them. The CDR3 runs 15 residues. The germline gives CDR1 SGDLS, CDR2 YYNGEE. CDR3 DNA sequence: TGTGCCAGCAGCGACCCGCCGGGGGGCCTCTATGGCTACACCTTC. This codes for CASSDPPGGLYGYTF.

The V gene is TRBV13, the J gene TRBJ2-3; 13 bases are shared with TRBD2. CDR1 is PRHDT and CDR2 is FYEKMQ in the germline V gene (reference sequence). CDR3 length: 16 amino acids. The V and J ends lost 5 bases and 3 bases, in that order; junction bases with no gene match: 5. The CDR3 protein is CASSGLAGVGTDTQYF. The CDR3 nucleotides read TGTGCCAGCAGCGGACTAGCGGGAGTGGGTACAGATACGCAGTATTTT.

This clone was counted a single time. This chain links TRBV4-1 with TRBJ2-1; weak D call: TRBD1 (5 bases). The length of the CDR3 is 13 residues. V lost 3 bases, J lost 6 bases, and 9 bases lay in between. Germline loops: CDR1 MGHRA, CDR2 YSYEKL. CDR3 in DNA: TGCGCCAGCAGCCAGACAAGGGGCAATGAGCAGTTCTTC. Its protein is CASSQTRGNEQFF.

This chain uses TRBV2 with TRBJ1-1; 8 positions match TRBD1. From germline, CDR1 is SNHLY and CDR2 FYNNEI. V dropped 6 bases and J dropped 2; count of bases not matched to a gene: 8. This CDR3 spans 15 amino acids. The CDR3 here is CASRGRTGLNTEAFF. The CDR3 DNA reads TGTGCCAGCAGGGGAAGGACAGGGCTAAACACTGAAGCTTTCTTT.

Only a few counts were recorded for this clone. The V and J genes are TRBV30 and TRBJ2-5; 11 bases agree with TRBD2. V shed 1 base, J shed 0 bases, and the junction held 1 base outside the gene matches. The CDR3 extends over 15 amino acids. The V gene's germline CDR1 is GTSNPN and CDR2 SVGIG (reference sequence). The CDR3 DNA reads as TGTGCCTGGAGTGGACTAGCGGGAAACCAAGAGACCCAGTACTTC. Residues: CAWSGLAGNQETQYF.